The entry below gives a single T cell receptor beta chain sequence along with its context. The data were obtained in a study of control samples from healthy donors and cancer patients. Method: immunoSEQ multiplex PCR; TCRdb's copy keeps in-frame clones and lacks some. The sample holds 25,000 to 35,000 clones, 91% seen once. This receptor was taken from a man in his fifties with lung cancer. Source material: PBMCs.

The CDR3 here is CASSLTGGVGNTIYF. In DNA, the CDR3 is TGTGCCAGCAGTCTGACAGGGGGGGTGGGAAACACCATATATTTT. The chain carries TRBV6-6 and TRBJ1-3; TRBD1 matches 9 bases. Losses at the gene ends were 5 bases for V and 4 bases for J; bases not matched to a gene: 6. This CDR3 has 15 residues. Germline CDR1 is MNHNY and CDR2 is SVGAGI (reference sequence).